The clone carrying this T cell receptor (beta chain) was seen repeatedly, ten times or more. No antigen is known for it. This CDR3 has 14 amino acids. The ends were cut back, 4 bases at V and 2 bases at J, with 12 bases in the middle. CDR1 and CDR2 from the germline V gene are MNHEY and SVGEGT. The data derive from a study of response to subunit inactivated influenza vaccine. Regarding the study as a whole: The study's authors posited that every seasonal influenza vaccination enlists few new T cells.

TCRdb ran MiXCR on the RT-PCR reads and lists one entry per CDR3 protein. The sample records about 180,000 distinct CDR3 sequences, around 9% being singletons. The sample here was non-naive T cells sorted from PBMCs, taken on the day of vaccination. The V gene is TRBV6-2 or TRBV6-3, the J gene TRBJ2-7, with D perhaps matching TRBD2 (6 bases). This sequence was found in a man between 50 and 59 years old who received an inactivated influenza vaccine. The CDR3 reads CASSSRRGTYEQYF. CDR3 nucleotide sequence: TGTGCCAGCAGTTCCCGGCGGGGAACCTACGAGCAGTACTTC.